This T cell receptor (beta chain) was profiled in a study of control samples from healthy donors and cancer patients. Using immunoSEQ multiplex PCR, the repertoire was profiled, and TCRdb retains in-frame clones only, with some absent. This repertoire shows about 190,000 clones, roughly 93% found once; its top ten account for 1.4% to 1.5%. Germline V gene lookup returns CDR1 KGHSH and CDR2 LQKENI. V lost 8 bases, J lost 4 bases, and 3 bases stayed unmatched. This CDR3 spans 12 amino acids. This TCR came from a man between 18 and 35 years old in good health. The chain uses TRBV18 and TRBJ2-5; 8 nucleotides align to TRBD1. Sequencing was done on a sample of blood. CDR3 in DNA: TGTGCCAGCGCACAGGGGGGAGAGACCCAGTACTTC. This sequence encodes CASAQGGETQYF. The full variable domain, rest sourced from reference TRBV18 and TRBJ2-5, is NAGVMQNPRHLVRRRGQEARLRCSPMKGHSHVYWYRQLPEEGLKFMVYLQKENIIDESGMPKERFSAEFPKEGPSILRIQQVVRGDSAAYFCASAQGGETQYFGPGTRLLVL.